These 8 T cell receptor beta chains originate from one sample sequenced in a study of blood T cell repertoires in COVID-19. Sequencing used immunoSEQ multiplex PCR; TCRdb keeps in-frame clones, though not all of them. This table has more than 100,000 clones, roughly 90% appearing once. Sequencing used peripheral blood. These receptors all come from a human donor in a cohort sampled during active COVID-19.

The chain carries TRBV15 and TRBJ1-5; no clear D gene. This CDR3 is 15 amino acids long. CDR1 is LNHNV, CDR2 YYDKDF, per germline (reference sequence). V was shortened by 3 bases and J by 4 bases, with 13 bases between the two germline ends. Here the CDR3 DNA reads TGTGCCACCAGCAGTTTGTTAGTGGAGAATCAGCCCCAGCATTTT. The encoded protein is CATSSLLVENQPQHF.

The CDR3 spells CASSRDSLTGELFF. The CDR3 region has the DNA TGCGCCAGCAGCCGGGACAGCCTCACCGGGGAGCTGTTTTTT. The chain uses TRBV4-1 and TRBJ2-2; 7 positions match TRBD1. V lost 4 bases and J lost 4; bases outside the gene matches: 3. The CDR3 is 14 residues long. Germline CDR1 and CDR2: MGHRA and YSYEKL.

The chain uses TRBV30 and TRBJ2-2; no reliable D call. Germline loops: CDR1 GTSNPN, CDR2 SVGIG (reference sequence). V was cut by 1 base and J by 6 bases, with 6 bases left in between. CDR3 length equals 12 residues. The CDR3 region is CAWSARSGELFF. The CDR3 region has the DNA TGTGCCTGGAGTGCCCGGTCCGGGGAGCTGTTTTTT.

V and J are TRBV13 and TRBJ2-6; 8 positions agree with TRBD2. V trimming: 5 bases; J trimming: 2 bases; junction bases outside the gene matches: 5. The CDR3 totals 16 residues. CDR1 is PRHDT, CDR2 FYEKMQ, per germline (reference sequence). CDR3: CASSSPGGAGANVLTF. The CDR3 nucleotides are TGTGCCAGCAGCAGTCCGGGGGGGGCTGGGGCCAACGTCCTGACTTTC.

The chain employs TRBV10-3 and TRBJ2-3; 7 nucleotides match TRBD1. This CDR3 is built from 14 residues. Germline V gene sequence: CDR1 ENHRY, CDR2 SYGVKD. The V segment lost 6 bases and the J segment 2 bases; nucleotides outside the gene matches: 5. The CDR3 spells CAIRPTGYTDTQYF. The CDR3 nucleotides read TGTGCCATCAGGCCGACAGGGTACACAGATACGCAGTATTTT.

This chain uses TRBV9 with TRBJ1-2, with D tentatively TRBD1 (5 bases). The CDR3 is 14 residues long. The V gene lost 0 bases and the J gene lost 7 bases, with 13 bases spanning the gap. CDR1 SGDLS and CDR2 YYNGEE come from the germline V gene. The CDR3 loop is CASSVEGREGGYTF. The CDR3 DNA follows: TGTGCCAGCAGCGTAGAGGGCAGGGAAGGTGGCTACACCTTC.

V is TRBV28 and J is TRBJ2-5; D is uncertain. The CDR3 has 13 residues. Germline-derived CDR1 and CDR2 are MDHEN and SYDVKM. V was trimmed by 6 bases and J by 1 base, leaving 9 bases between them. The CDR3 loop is CASRGTFQETQYF. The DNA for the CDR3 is TGTGCCAGCAGGGGCACCTTCCAAGAGACCCAGTACTTC.

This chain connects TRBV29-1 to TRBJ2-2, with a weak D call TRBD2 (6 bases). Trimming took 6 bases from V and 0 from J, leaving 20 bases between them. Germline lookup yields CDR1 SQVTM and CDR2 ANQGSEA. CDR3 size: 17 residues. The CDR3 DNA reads TGCAGCGTCGCGGGGCGTGGCAGTTTCACGAACACCGGGGAGCTGTTTTTT. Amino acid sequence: CSVAGRGSFTNTGELFF.